This entry concerns a single TCR beta chain. The germline V gene encodes CDR1 DFQATT and CDR2 SNEGSKA (reference sequence). The CDR3 has 13 residues. The germline V and J ends were trimmed by 0 bases and 7 bases, with 10 bases remaining between them. This entry comes from a study of CD8 T cells in Susac syndrome. Both CD4+ and CD8+ T cells were negatively isolated, and TEMRA cells underwent FACS enrichment. With random hexamers, reverse transcription was performed on roughly 0.5 to 1 ug of RNA. TCRdb fed the immunoSEQ multiplex PCR reads into MiXCR, producing one record per CDR3 protein. The sample holds about 200,000 distinct CDR3 sequences, approximately 95% seen once.

The TCR originated in a human donor with multiple sclerosis. The sample consisted of CD4+ T cells from PBMCs. The chain links TRBV20-1 to TRBJ2-1, with no clear D. The CDR3 coding sequence is TGCAGTGCTAGAGAAATTCGGGTTAATGAGCAGTTCTTC. Its translation: CSAREIRVNEQFF.